This TCR beta chain came from a study of vaccination effects on CD4 cells after COVID-19. For the study at large: CD4+ T cells specific for antigen were expanded with viral peptide pools by the ViraFEST assay before sequencing. Study-level results: Most post-vaccine spike-reactive clones in convalescents were new, not infection-derived. At late timepoints after vaccination, vaccine- and infection-induced clones shrank markedly.

Details on this clone: Its antigen is as yet unknown.

Libraries were prepared by immunoSEQ multiplex PCR; TCRdb keeps only in-frame clonotypes and omits some of them. The table records around 50,000 clones, about four fifths of them present only once. CDR1 is LGHNA, CDR2 YNFKEQ, per germline. V lost 0 bases to trimming and J lost 5 bases, with 14 bases between them. The CDR3 spans 15 residues. Culture proceeded for 9 to 11 days, and CD4+ T cells were then isolated. This individual contracted SARS-CoV-2 between March and December 2020, as verified by PCR. Two-dose vaccination with either BNT162b2 or mRNA-1273 was given to the participants. The clonotype comes from a human donor who had a prior SARS-CoV-2 infection. Sequences were derived from CD4+ T cells from PBMCs cultured without peptide, sampled after COVID-19 vaccination. This chain connects TRBV4-2 to TRBJ2-7; TRBD2 is a possible D gene (7 bases). DNA for the CDR3: TGTGCCAGCAGCCAAGAGGTGACGGGGGGCCACGAGCAGTACTTC. Translating gives CASSQEVTGGHEQYF.